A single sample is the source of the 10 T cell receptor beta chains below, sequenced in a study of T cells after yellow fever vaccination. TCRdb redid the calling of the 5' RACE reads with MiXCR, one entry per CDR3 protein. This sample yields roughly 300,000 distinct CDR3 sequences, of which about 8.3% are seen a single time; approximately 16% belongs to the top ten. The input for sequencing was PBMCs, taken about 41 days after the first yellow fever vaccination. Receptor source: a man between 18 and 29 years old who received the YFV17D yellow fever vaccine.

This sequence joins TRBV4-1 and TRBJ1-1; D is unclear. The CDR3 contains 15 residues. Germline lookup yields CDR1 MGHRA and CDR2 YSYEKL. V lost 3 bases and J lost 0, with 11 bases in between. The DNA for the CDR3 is TGCGCCAGCAGCCACCCCCTCGCCGTGAACACTGAAGCTTTCTTT. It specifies CASSHPLAVNTEAFF.

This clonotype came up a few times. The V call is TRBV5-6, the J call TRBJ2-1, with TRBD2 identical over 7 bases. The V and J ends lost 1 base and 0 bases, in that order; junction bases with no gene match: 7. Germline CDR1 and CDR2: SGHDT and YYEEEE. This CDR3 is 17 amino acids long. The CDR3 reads CASSLNVWGGSYNEQFF. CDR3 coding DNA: TGTGCCAGCAGCTTGAACGTCTGGGGGGGCTCCTACAATGAGCAGTTCTTC.

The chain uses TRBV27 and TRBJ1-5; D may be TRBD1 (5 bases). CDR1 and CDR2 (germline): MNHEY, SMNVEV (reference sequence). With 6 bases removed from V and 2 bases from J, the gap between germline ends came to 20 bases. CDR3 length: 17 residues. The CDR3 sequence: CASSPRWGGDGNQPQHF. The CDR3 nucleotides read TGTGCCAGCAGCCCCCGCTGGGGCGGGGACGGCAATCAGCCCCAGCATTTT.

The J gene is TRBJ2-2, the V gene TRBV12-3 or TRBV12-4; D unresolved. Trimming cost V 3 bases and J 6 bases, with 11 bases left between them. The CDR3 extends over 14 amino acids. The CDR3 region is CASSFQVVPGELFF. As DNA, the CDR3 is TGTGCCAGCAGTTTCCAAGTAGTTCCCGGGGAGCTGTTTTTT.

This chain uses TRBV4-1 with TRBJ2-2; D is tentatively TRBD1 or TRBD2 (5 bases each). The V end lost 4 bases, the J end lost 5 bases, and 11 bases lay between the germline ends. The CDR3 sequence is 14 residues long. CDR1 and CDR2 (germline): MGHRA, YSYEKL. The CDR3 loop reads CASSPGPATGELFF. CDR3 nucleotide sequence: TGCGCCAGCAGCCCGGGACCTGCGACCGGGGAGCTGTTTTTT.

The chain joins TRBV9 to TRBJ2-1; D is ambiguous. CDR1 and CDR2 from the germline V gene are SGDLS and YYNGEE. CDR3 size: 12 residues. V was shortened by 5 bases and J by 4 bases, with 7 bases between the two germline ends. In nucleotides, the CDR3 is TGTGCCAGCAGTGCCCAGTACAATGAGCAGTTCTTC. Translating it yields CASSAQYNEQFF.

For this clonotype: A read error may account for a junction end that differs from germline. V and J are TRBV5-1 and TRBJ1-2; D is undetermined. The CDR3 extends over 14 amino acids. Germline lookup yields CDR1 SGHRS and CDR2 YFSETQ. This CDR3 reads CASSLPGQDYCYTF. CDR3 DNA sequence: TGCGCCAGCAGCCTACCGGGCCAGGACTATTGCTACACCTTC.

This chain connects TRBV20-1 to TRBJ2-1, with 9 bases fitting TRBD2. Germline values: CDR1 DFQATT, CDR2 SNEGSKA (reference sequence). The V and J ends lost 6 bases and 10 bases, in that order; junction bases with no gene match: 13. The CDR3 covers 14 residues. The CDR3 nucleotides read TGCAGTGCCCCGGTGGGTTATAGCGGGGGAGAGCAGTTCTTC. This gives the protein CSAPVGYSGGEQFF.

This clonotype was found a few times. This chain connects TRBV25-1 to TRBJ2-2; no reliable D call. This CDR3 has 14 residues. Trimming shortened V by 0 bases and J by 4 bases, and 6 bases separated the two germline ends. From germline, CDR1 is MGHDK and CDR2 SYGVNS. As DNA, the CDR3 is TGTGCCAGCAGTGAATATTGGGGCACCGGGGAGCTGTTTTTT. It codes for CASSEYWGTGELFF.

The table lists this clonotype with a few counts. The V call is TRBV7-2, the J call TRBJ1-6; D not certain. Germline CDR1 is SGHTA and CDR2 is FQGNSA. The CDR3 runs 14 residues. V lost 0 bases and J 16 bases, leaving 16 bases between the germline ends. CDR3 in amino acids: CASSLAGIARLLHF. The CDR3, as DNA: TGTGCCAGCAGCTTAGCCGGGATTGCTAGACTTCTCCACTTT.